The 21 T cell receptor beta chains in this list originate from one sample, sequenced in a study of CD8+CD57+ T cells in acquired aplastic anemia. TCR beta VDJ combinations and CDR3 sequences were profiled from genomic DNA. MiXCR, applied by TCRdb to the reads, yields one record per CDR3 protein. This table holds hundreds of thousands of distinct CDR3 sequences, around 30% found once. Selection for sequencing was limited to patients who had shown CD8+CD57+ cell expansion by flow cytometry. Source material: sorted CD4+, CD8+, or CD8+CD57+ T cells (not recorded which) from PBMCs. The receptors come from a human donor with aplastic anemia.

To note about this clonotype: A much larger clone is a single base away; this may be a read error. This chain uses TRBV12-3 or TRBV12-4 with TRBJ1-1; D is possibly TRBD1 (6 bases). The CDR3 has 16 residues. The DNA of the CDR3 is TGTGCCAGCAGTGTTGCCGAGACAGGACCGTGGACTGAAGATTTCTTT. This sequence encodes CASSVAETGPWTEDFF.

This clonotype was found many times. V and J are TRBV29-1 and TRBJ2-1, with D hard to call. The CDR3 contains 10 residues. From germline, CDR1 is SQVTM and CDR2 ANQGSEA. Between the trimmed V and J ends, which lost 5 bases and 2 bases, there was a span of 1 base. CDR3 nucleotide sequence: TGCAGCGTTACCTACAATGAGCAGTTCTTC. It yields the protein CSVTYNEQFF.

This chain joins TRBV6-1 and TRBJ2-7; 10 nucleotides align to TRBD1. The CDR3 has 14 amino acids. Trimming took 4 bases from V and 6 from J; bases not matched to a gene: 6. CDR1 is MNHNS, CDR2 SASEGT, per germline. Here the CDR3 DNA reads TGTGCCAGCAGTGGGTGGGGGACAGGGGCCGAGCAGTACTTC. This encodes CASSGWGTGAEQYF.

The chain couples TRBV20-1 to TRBJ1-1; 7 positions agree with TRBD1. The CDR3 loop spans 18 amino acids. With V trimmed by 0 bases and J by 0 bases, 13 bases remained unmatched. In germline, CDR1 is DFQATT, CDR2 SNEGSKA (reference sequence). The CDR3 bases are TGCAGTGCTAGAGATTTCCGACGGACAGGAGTCATGAACACTGAAGCTTTCTTT. Amino acids: CSARDFRRTGVMNTEAFF.

The table lists this clonotype with a count of one. One base away lies a much larger clone, so this may be a sequencing read error. This rearrangement joins TRBV7-2 to TRBJ2-3, with 7 positions matching TRBD1. This CDR3 has 14 amino acids. Germline CDR1 SGHTA, CDR2 FQGNSA. CDR3 protein: CAGSSTRQGTTQYF. CDR3 in DNA: TGTGCCGGCAGCTCTACGCGACAGGGAACTACGCAGTATTTT.

This clonotype was seen a few times. A read error is possible here, since a much larger clone lies one base away. This chain links TRBV9 with TRBJ1-2, with 7 bases matching TRBD1. Germline CDR1 reads SGDLS; CDR2 reads YYNGEE. J gave up 4 bases and V 3 bases, and 12 bases lay outside the gene matches. The CDR3 length is 16 residues. CDR3 in amino acids: CASSATRGQPTYGYTF. The CDR3 DNA is TGTGCCAGCAGCGCAACGCGGGGACAGCCTACCTATGGCTACACCTTC.

This clonotype has a handful of counts. The gene calls are TRBV7-6 and TRBJ2-1; TRBD2 matches at 10 bases. This CDR3 comprises 17 residues. Germline CDR1 is SGHVS and CDR2 is FNYEAQ. V lost 1 base to trimming and J lost 9 bases; unmatched junction nucleotides: 12. The CDR3 spells CASSLGPTSGLGGEQFF. Written as DNA, the CDR3 is TGTGCCAGCAGCTTAGGCCCGACTAGCGGGTTGGGGGGTGAGCAGTTCTTC.

The CDR3 sequence is CASSQGFNRANTEAFF. The DNA of the CDR3 is TGTGCCAGCAGCCAAGGGTTTAACAGGGCGAACACTGAAGCTTTCTTT. The chain joins TRBV4-2 to TRBJ1-1, with D possibly being TRBD1 (6 bases). Trimming left V 1 base short and J 1 base short, with 13 bases between. Germline assignment: CDR1 LGHNA and CDR2 YNFKEQ. This CDR3 spans 16 amino acids.

This clonotype was picked up many times. CDR3 protein: CATAVRDRAYNEQFF. DNA of the CDR3: TGTGCCACCGCAGTCCGGGACAGGGCGTACAATGAGCAGTTCTTC. The chain carries TRBV15 and TRBJ2-1; 9 bases match TRBD1. Trimming cost V 8 bases and J 4 bases; bases outside gene matches: 9. This CDR3 region has 15 residues. Germline CDR1 reads LNHNV; CDR2 reads YYDKDF (reference sequence). Complete variable domain (other parts from reference TRBV15 and TRBJ2-1): DAMVIQNPRYQVTQFGKPVTLSCSQTLNHNVMYWYQQKSSQAPKLLFHYYDKDFNNEADTPDNFQSRRPNTSFCFLDIRSPGLGDTAMYLCATAVRDRAYNEQFFGPGTRLTVL.

This clonotype came up many times. CDR3 region: CSTTTAGGKDTQYF. The CDR3 DNA reads TGCAGTACAACAACAGCGGGGGGCAAAGATACGCAGTATTTT. The chain is built from TRBV20-1 and TRBJ2-3; 9 nucleotides line up with TRBD2. V lost 8 bases, J lost 5 bases, and 11 bases stayed unmatched. The germline CDR1 and CDR2 sequences are DFQATT and SNEGSKA (reference sequence). The CDR3 sequence is 14 residues long.

This chain connects TRBV5-1 to TRBJ2-5; 8 bases align to TRBD1. Germline CDR1 and CDR2: SGHRS and YFSETQ. The CDR3 length is 16 residues. The trim removed 5 bases at V and 1 base at J, leaving 10 bases unmatched. As DNA, the CDR3 is TGCGCCAGCAGTTCAGGGACAGGAAACCTCCAAGAGACCCAGTACTTC. This sequence encodes CASSSGTGNLQETQYF.

Concerning this clonotype: A much larger clone sits a single nucleotide away, making a read error possible. Given the absence of the conserved phenylalanine or tryptophan at the CDR3 end, a read error is likely. This chain connects TRBV7-9 to TRBJ1-1; unclear D gene. The V and J ends lost 6 bases and 4 bases respectively, with 12 bases between them. The CDR3 extends over 13 amino acids. Per the germline V gene, CDR1 is SEHNR and CDR2 is FQNEAQ (reference sequence). The CDR3 coding sequence is TGTGCCAGCAGGGCCCAGGTTGGCACTGAAGCTTTCCTT. It translates to CASRAQVGTEAFL.

This chain joins TRBV5-6 and TRBJ1-3, with D perhaps TRBD1 (6 bases). V was cut by 4 bases and J by 0 bases, with 14 bases left in between. The CDR3 has 16 amino acids. The V gene's germline CDR1 is SGHDT and CDR2 YYEEEE. This CDR3 is CASSLLQGSSGNTIYF. CDR3 DNA sequence: TGTGCCAGCAGCCTATTACAGGGATCCTCTGGAAACACCATATATTTT.

This clonotype was observed at least ten times. This chain joins TRBV19 and TRBJ2-1; D ambiguous. Germline V gene lookup returns CDR1 LNHDA and CDR2 SQIVND (reference sequence). Trimming took 1 base from V and 5 from J, leaving 12 bases between them. The CDR3 totals 15 residues. The CDR3 nucleotides read TGTGCCAGTAGTATAGGGGCTAGTGGACACAATGAGCAGTTCTTC. It encodes CASSIGASGHNEQFF.

The CDR3 DNA is TGCAGCGTTGGAGAAACACAGGGATCCTATGGCTACACCTTC. Its protein is CSVGETQGSYGYTF. The V call is TRBV29-1, the J call TRBJ1-2, with TRBD1 as a possible D gene (6 bases). V was clipped by 4 bases and J by 4 bases, with 16 bases between them. This CDR3 has 14 residues. Germline V gene data show CDR1 as SQVTM and CDR2 as ANQGSEA.

At least ten counts were recorded for this clonotype. The chain combines TRBV5-1 with TRBJ1-6; 10 bases are a match to TRBD1. The CDR3 is 15 residues long. The ends lost 0 bases at V and 8 bases at J; junction bases unmatched: 2. Germline loops: CDR1 SGHRS, CDR2 YFSETQ. The DNA for the CDR3 is TGCGCCAGCAGCTTGGGGGACAGGGGAGATTCACCCCTCCACTTT. As protein: CASSLGDRGDSPLHF.

The chain has TRBV29-1 and TRBJ2-7, with TRBD1 identical over 9 bases. Germline V gene data show CDR1 as SQVTM and CDR2 as ANQGSEA. The CDR3 contains 13 residues. With 4 bases clipped from V and 2 bases from J, the junction kept 3 bases outside the gene matches. The CDR3 loop is CSVGTGEAYEQYF. The CDR3 DNA reads TGCAGCGTTGGGACAGGGGAGGCCTACGAGCAGTACTTC.

With respect to this clonotype: A read error may explain this, as a much larger clone is one base away. The rearrangement joins TRBV2 to TRBJ2-5; TRBD2 matches 8 bases. CDR1 SNHLY and CDR2 FYNNEI come from the germline V gene. The CDR3 runs 12 residues. The CDR3 protein is CASVRGEEAQYF. In nucleotides, the CDR3 is TGTGCCAGCGTGCGGGGGGAAGAGGCCCAGTACTTC. The entire variable domain, with the rest obtained from reference TRBV2 and TRBJ2-5, is as follows: EPEVTQTPSHQVTQMGQEVILRCVPISNHLYFYWYRQILGQKVEFLVSFYNNEISEKSEIFDDQFSVERPDGSNFTLKIRSTKLEDSAMYFCASVRGEEAQYFGPGTRLLVL.

This clonotype has a count of ten or more. The chain uses TRBV7-6 and TRBJ1-5; no clear D. This CDR3 spans 13 amino acids. Trimming removed 5 bases at V and 6 bases at J, with 11 bases between. CDR1 is SGHVS, CDR2 FNYEAQ, per germline. The CDR3 reads CASSPDVGQPQHF. The CDR3 bases are TGTGCCAGCAGCCCCGATGTAGGTCAGCCCCAGCATTTT.

With respect to this clonotype: With a much larger clone just one base away, this may be a read error. CDR3 loop: CATSRGVQGAPDTQYF. Here the CDR3 DNA reads TGTGCCACCAGCAGAGGTGTACAGGGGGCCCCAGATACGCAGTATTTT. The chain combines TRBV15 with TRBJ2-3, with TRBD1 matching over 9 bases. CDR1 is LNHNV, CDR2 YYDKDF, per germline (reference sequence). This CDR3 is 16 amino acids long. V gave up 1 base and J gave up 4 bases; unmatched junction bases: 6.

This clonotype was recorded a few times. J is TRBJ1-2 and V is TRBV29-1; 9 positions match TRBD1. The V and J ends lost 2 bases and 8 bases, in that order; junction bases with no gene match: 15. Germline V CDR1 and CDR2: SQVTM, ANQGSEA. The CDR3 has 16 residues. CDR3 amino acids: CSVEPSTGDRDNGYTF. The DNA of the CDR3 is TGCAGCGTTGAACCCTCCACGGGGGACAGGGACAACGGCTACACCTTC.